The rows below give T cell receptor beta chains drawn from one sample of a study of human T cells and chemical hapten exposure. TCRdb recomputed calls from the RACE reads with MiXCR, one row per CDR3 protein. The data show fewer than 50,000 distinct CDR3 sequences, with about 3.7% seen just once and 5.6% held by the top ten. Sequencing was carried out using whole blood. The receptor source for this set is a human donor in good health. Some clones in this sample may be carry-over from other donors' samples. The conserved cysteine and the conserved F or W are not part of the CDR3 here. Where a row states a size, it is once, few, many or the class of an expanded clone; other rows omit it.

clone_size j_call v_call cdr3_aa
few TRBJ2-3 TRBV6-4 ASSDQSTATDTQY
few TRBJ2-3 TRBV6-1 ASSPLASSTDTQY
many TRBJ2-1 TRBV29-1 SVTPGLAFNEQF
many TRBJ1-5 TRBV2 ASRVGQGNQPQH
many TRBJ2-5 TRBV28 ASSLSYVGGRQAQY
many TRBJ1-2 TRBV28 ASSRQGANYGYT
many TRBJ2-3 TRBV24-1 ATTQGRAQRMY
many TRBJ2-3 TRBV11-3 ASSLTGPDTQY
many TRBJ2-4 TRBV7-9 ASSLYAGTSGNIQY
few TRBJ1-1 TRBV21-1 ASSPLSGAEAF
many TRBJ1-4 TRBV12-3/TRBV12-4 ASSLWGPEKLF
many TRBJ1-3 TRBV12-3/TRBV12-4 ASSRNSGNTIY
many TRBJ2-7 TRBV5-1 ASRLDHRSSSYEQY
few TRBJ1-3 TRBV29-1 SVEDPGQGNTIY
many TRBJ2-3 TRBV12-3/TRBV12-4 ASSPWTGGTDTQY
many TRBJ2-1 TRBV20-1 SAKPQRAGFYNEQF
many TRBJ2-7 TRBV29-1 SVEVLAGRSDEQY
. TRBJ2-7 TRBV5-1 ATSGTGSYEQY
many TRBJ2-1 TRBV3-1 ASSQLNEQF
. TRBJ1-2 TRBV5-1 ASSSSRRQSGYT
. TRBJ2-7 TRBV6-5 ASSYSSGTGQY
many TRBJ1-1 TRBV30 AWGLHLRDDTEAF
many TRBJ1-2 TRBV6-5 ASSLQGRQGKNYGYT
many TRBJ2-7 TRBV6-5 ASSRVLGTSNYEQY
many TRBJ2-4 TRBV15 ATSRGGGDVKNIQY
. TRBJ2-3 TRBV5-1 ASSSGLAGSADTQY
many TRBJ2-7 TRBV20-1 SAPRTRAYEQY
few TRBJ1-4 TRBV28 ASSFPGEATNEKLF
many TRBJ2-5 TRBV21-1 ASISSGKVKTQY
few TRBJ1-5 TRBV27 ASSILENQPQH
many TRBJ1-2 TRBV27 ASKAGQGSYYGYT
many TRBJ2-7 TRBV28 ASRMDRSYEQY
many TRBJ2-2 TRBV12-3/TRBV12-4 ASSLGGQAGELF
few TRBJ2-1 TRBV20-1 SVQGLKNNEQF
few TRBJ2-3 TRBV29-1 SVDLNRPQY
many TRBJ2-7 TRBV9 ASSYRQGDWSEQY
many TRBJ1-2 TRBV10-2 ASSSRLQGAGNYGYT
many TRBJ2-3 TRBV11-2 ASSYSDGPPQY
many TRBJ2-3 TRBV4-1 ASSQEVAGVPDTQY
few TRBJ1-1 TRBV4-1 ASRGVTGEGVNTEAF
many TRBJ2-7 TRBV6-5 ASSWEPDSYEQY
many TRBJ1-5 TRBV27 ASSLGGYSNQPQH
many TRBJ2-5 TRBV10-3 AIGQRVRQETQY
few TRBJ2-1 TRBV5-1 ASSPRLAGDNEQF
few TRBJ2-3 TRBV29-1 SVWTSGKSDTQY
few TRBJ2-1 TRBV27 ASTLAGPHNEQF